The 10 T cell receptor beta chains below all came from one sample that was sequenced in a study of cytomegalovirus exposure and HLA in healthy donors. The PCR had 60 Vbeta and 13 Jbeta primers. The data were produced by immunoSEQ multiplex PCR, yet TCRdb's version contains in-frame clones alone and is incomplete. Of about 130,000 clones listed, about 80% are singletons. Sequenced material: PBMCs. These receptor sequences come from a man aged 25-45 years in good health and CMV-seronegative.

The chain couples TRBV7-9 to TRBJ1-1; perhaps TRBD1 as D (5 bases). Germline CDR1 reads SEHNR; CDR2 reads FQNEAQ (reference sequence). This CDR3 is 13 amino acids long. V gave up 3 bases and J gave up 3 bases, with 8 bases separating them. The CDR3 here is CASSLAGYTEAFF. CDR3 DNA: TGTGCCAGCAGCTTGGCAGGGTACACTGAAGCTTTCTTT.

CDR3 amino acids: CASSLGGYTF. Here the CDR3 DNA reads TGTGCCAGCAGCCTAGGAGGCTACACCTTC. The chain links TRBV28 to TRBJ1-2; D is unresolved. This CDR3 is 10 amino acids long. Germline-derived CDR1 and CDR2 are MDHEN and SYDVKM. The V end lost 6 bases, the J end lost 8 bases, and 7 bases lay between the germline ends.

The chain joins TRBV7-2 to TRBJ2-7, with TRBD1 as a possible D gene (6 bases). Trimming removed 7 bases from V and 3 bases from J, with 16 bases in between. The CDR3 runs to 14 residues. Germline assignment: CDR1 SGHTA and CDR2 FQGNSA. The CDR3 spells CASKARDTNYEQYF. The CDR3 nucleotides are TGTGCCAGCAAAGCCCGGGACACCAACTACGAGCAGTACTTC.

The J gene is TRBJ1-2, the V gene TRBV2; no firm D call. The CDR3 loop spans 13 amino acids. Germline CDR1 reads SNHLY; CDR2 reads FYNNEI. V was clipped by 0 bases and J by 7 bases, with 9 bases between them. The CDR3 reads CASSEATWVGYTF. CDR3 bases: TGTGCCAGCAGTGAAGCGACTTGGGTTGGCTACACCTTC.

The chain couples TRBV6-5 to TRBJ2-7; the match to TRBD1 covers 10 bases. V was clipped by 4 bases and J by 2 bases; unmatched bases: 8. The germline gives CDR1 MNHEY, CDR2 SVGAGI. This CDR3 is 16 amino acids long. CDR3 in amino acids: CASSSNSGTGAYEQYF. The CDR3 coding sequence is TGTGCCAGCAGTTCAAACTCCGGGACAGGGGCCTACGAGCAGTACTTC.

This sequence joins TRBV5-1 and TRBJ2-1; 9 nucleotides match TRBD2. The CDR3 is 17 residues long. CDR1 is SGHRS, CDR2 YFSETQ, per germline. The trim removed 0 bases at V and 9 bases at J, leaving 13 bases unmatched. CDR3: CASSLDPAGGQLGEQFF. The DNA of the CDR3 is TGCGCCAGCAGCTTGGACCCAGCGGGAGGCCAATTGGGTGAGCAGTTCTTC.

This chain connects TRBV2 to TRBJ2-5, with 8 bases lining up with TRBD2. The germline V gene encodes CDR1 SNHLY and CDR2 FYNNEI. The CDR3 sequence is 15 residues long. With 6 bases clipped from V and 5 bases from J, the junction kept 11 bases outside the gene matches. The CDR3 DNA follows: TGTGCCAGCAGGGGAGTAGCGGGGTTAAAGGAGACCCAGTACTTC. It codes for CASRGVAGLKETQYF.

This clone turned up a few times. This chain uses TRBV6-5 with TRBJ1-1; maybe TRBD1 (5 bases). Germline V CDR1 and CDR2: MNHEY, SVGAGI. The germline V and J ends were trimmed by 8 bases and 7 bases, with 23 bases remaining between them. This CDR3 region has 15 residues. The chain's CDR3 is CASWPLVGRGHEAFF. In nucleotides, the CDR3 is TGTGCCAGCTGGCCACTTGTGGGGAGGGGTCATGAAGCTTTCTTT.

This clone was detected only a few times. The V call is TRBV27, the J call TRBJ2-1; 8 nucleotides match TRBD2. The V gene's germline CDR1 is MNHEY and CDR2 SMNVEV (reference sequence). The CDR3 consists of 15 residues. The V segment lost 6 bases and the J segment 7 bases; nucleotides outside the gene matches: 11. The CDR3 region is CASRKGGTRNNEQFF. The CDR3 bases are TGTGCCAGCAGAAAAGGGGGGACTAGGAATAATGAGCAGTTCTTC.

The chain joins TRBV7-8 to TRBJ1-4; no clear D gene. Trimming took 6 bases from V and 7 from J, leaving 12 bases between them. The CDR3 has 13 residues. The V gene's germline CDR1 is SGHVS and CDR2 FQNEAQ. The CDR3 nucleotides are TGTGCCAGCAGGCGGGGAGACCTTGAAAAACTGTTTTTT. This translates into CASRRGDLEKLFF.